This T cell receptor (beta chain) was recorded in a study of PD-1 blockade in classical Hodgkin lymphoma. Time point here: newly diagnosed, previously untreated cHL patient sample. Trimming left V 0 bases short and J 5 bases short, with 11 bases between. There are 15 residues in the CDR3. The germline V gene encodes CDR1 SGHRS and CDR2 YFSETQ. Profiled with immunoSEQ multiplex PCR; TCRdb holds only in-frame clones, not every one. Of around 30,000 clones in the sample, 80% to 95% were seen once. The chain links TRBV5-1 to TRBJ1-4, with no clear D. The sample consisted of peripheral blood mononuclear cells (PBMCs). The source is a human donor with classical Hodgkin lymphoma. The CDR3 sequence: CASSLVLGNNEKLFF. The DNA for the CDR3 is TGCGCCAGCAGCTTGGTTCTGGGGAACAATGAAAAACTGTTTTTT.